This TCR beta chain was found in a study of blood T cell repertoires in COVID-19. Turning to the study itself: Recovered status applied to Cohort 3 donors who had two consecutive negative PCRs. It also applied to those with clearance or with symptom resolution.

The CDR3 consists of 15 residues. Germline V gives CDR1 MDHEN, CDR2 SYDVKM. V was cut by 5 bases and J by 0 bases, with 11 bases left in between. Profiling relied on immunoSEQ multiplex PCR, and the TCRdb table lists in-frame clones only, not all of them. Of some 300,000 clones in the sample, 70% to 90% were seen once. The sequencing input was PBMCs or T cells enriched from blood (not recorded which). This TCR was recovered from a woman aged 55 to 70 in a cohort exposed to, infected with or recovered from COVID-19 (not recorded which). The chain couples TRBV28 to TRBJ2-1; the D gene is possibly TRBD2 (5 bases). The CDR3 region has the DNA TGTGCCAGCAGTCAAACTAGAGGCTCCTACAATGAGCAGTTCTTC. Translating gives CASSQTRGSYNEQFF.